The 28 T cell receptor beta chains in this list originate from one sample, sequenced in a study of OX40 agonist ivuxolimab in advanced cancers. Assay: immunoSEQ multiplex PCR; the TCRdb copy retains only in-frame clones and omits some. The data contain approximately 62,000 clones, around 90% of them singletons. Material: CD4+ or CD8+ T cells sorted from blood, obtained in a trial of the OX40 agonist ivuxolimab. These receptors were obtained from an adult with an advanced solid tumor such as melanoma, head and neck, liver or kidney cancer.

This clone appeared a single time. V usage is TRBV5-1 and J usage is TRBJ1-4, with 7 bases identical to TRBD1. The junction had 4 bases not matched to a gene; V was cut back by 7 bases and J by 4 bases. Germline V gene data show CDR1 as SGHRS and CDR2 as YFSETQ. This CDR3 region has 13 residues. In DNA form, the CDR3 reads TGCGCCAGCCGGGACAGCGGTAATGAAAAACTGTTTTTT. Translating it yields CASRDSGNEKLFF.

The chain links TRBV18 to TRBJ1-5; 9 nucleotides align to TRBD1. Germline CDR1 is KGHSH and CDR2 is LQKENI. The ends lost 3 bases at V and 6 bases at J; junction bases unmatched: 6. The CDR3 covers 15 residues. CDR3 sequence: CASSPGQGRSQPQHF. CDR3 sequence (DNA): TGTGCCAGCTCACCCGGACAGGGGCGGTCTCAGCCCCAGCATTTT.

This chain uses TRBV18 with TRBJ1-2; maybe TRBD1 (6 bases). Trimming removed 0 bases from V and 4 bases from J, with 12 bases in between. This CDR3 comprises 15 residues. Per the germline V gene, CDR1 is KGHSH and CDR2 is LQKENI. The CDR3 DNA sequence: TGTGCCAGCTCACCACCCGGGGGCGAGGCCTATGGCTACACCTTC. Protein product: CASSPPGGEAYGYTF.

This sequence joins TRBV19 and TRBJ1-1, with D perhaps TRBD1 (5 bases). Per germline, CDR1 LNHDA and CDR2 SQIVND (reference sequence). The V end lost 6 bases, the J end lost 1 base, and 12 bases lay between the germline ends. CDR3 length: 14 amino acids. The CDR3 reads CASSLNDRNTEAFF. CDR3 DNA: TGTGCCAGTAGCCTAAATGACAGGAACACTGAAGCTTTCTTT.

This clone was seen a single time. V and J are TRBV18 and TRBJ1-1; unclear D gene. V was cut by 2 bases and J by 4 bases, with 2 bases left in between. CDR3 length equals 11 residues. Germline CDR1 KGHSH, CDR2 LQKENI. The CDR3 spells CASSPVTEAFF. In DNA, the CDR3 is TGTGCCAGCTCACCAGTCACTGAAGCTTTCTTT.

The chain uses TRBV28 and TRBJ1-2; D is perhaps TRBD1 (5 bases). Germline V CDR1 and CDR2: MDHEN, SYDVKM. V was cut by 5 bases and J by 2 bases, with 6 bases left in between. CDR3 size: 12 residues. The CDR3 here is CASSRQNYGYTF. The CDR3 DNA sequence: TGTGCCAGCAGTCGACAGAACTATGGCTACACCTTC.

V usage is TRBV7-9 and J usage is TRBJ2-7, with 12 bases that match TRBD2. The V segment lost 5 bases and the J segment 7 bases; nucleotides outside the gene matches: 6. This CDR3 comprises 14 residues. The germline CDR1 and CDR2 sequences are SEHNR and FQNEAQ (reference sequence). CDR3 in amino acids: CASSMTSGSYEQYF. The CDR3 region has the DNA TGTGCCAGCAGCATGACTAGCGGGAGTTATGAGCAGTACTTC.

The rearrangement links TRBV2 to TRBJ2-2; D perhaps matches TRBD2 (6 bases). The CDR3 is 15 amino acids. The V gene lost 5 bases and the J gene lost 0 bases, with 10 bases spanning the gap. Germline V gene sequence: CDR1 SNHLY, CDR2 FYNNEI. The CDR3 spells CASSNPGANTGELFF. The DNA of the CDR3 is TGTGCCAGCAGTAACCCGGGGGCGAACACCGGGGAGCTGTTTTTT.

The CDR3 reads CASSGPGHTGANVLTF. The CDR3 nucleotides read TGTGCCAGCAGTGGACCGGGCCACACCGGGGCCAACGTCCTGACTTTC. This chain joins TRBV28 and TRBJ2-6, with D unclear. Germline V gene data show CDR1 as MDHEN and CDR2 as SYDVKM. The V end was cut by 5 bases, the J end by 4 bases, with 15 bases between. The length of the CDR3 is 16 residues.

The chain has TRBV7-2 and TRBJ1-1; the D is unclear. Trimming cost V 3 bases and J 4 bases, with 9 bases left between them. This CDR3 region has 13 residues. CDR1 is SGHTA, CDR2 FQGNSA, per germline. The CDR3 DNA follows: TGTGCCAGCAGCTTCTGGGGTGGCACTGAAGCTTTCTTT. This sequence encodes CASSFWGGTEAFF.

The sample holds one count of this clone. The V gene is TRBV7-8, the J gene TRBJ1-1, with unresolved D. V was clipped by 1 base and J by 0 bases, with 6 bases between them. The CDR3 is made up of 14 amino acids. Germline CDR1 SGHVS, CDR2 FQNEAQ. DNA of the CDR3: TGTGCCAGCAGCTTAGTCGTTATGAACACTGAAGCTTTCTTT. Its protein is CASSLVVMNTEAFF.

The chain couples TRBV28 to TRBJ1-4; possible D gene TRBD1, 6 bases. The ends were cut back, 6 bases at V and 7 bases at J, with 24 bases in the middle. CDR3 size: 17 residues. Germline values: CDR1 MDHEN, CDR2 SYDVKM. The CDR3 DNA is TGTGCCAGCAGGACCAACTTTGGACGAGGGGGAGGTGAAAAACTGTTTTTT. Translating gives CASRTNFGRGGGEKLFF.

This clone came up once. The DNA for the CDR3 is TGTGCCAGCAGTACGACCGTGAACACTGAAGCTTTCTTT. It is translated as CASSTTVNTEAFF. V and J are TRBV2 and TRBJ1-1; D gene uncertain. CDR1 is SNHLY, CDR2 FYNNEI, per germline. V gave up 5 bases and J gave up 0 bases, with 7 bases separating them. This CDR3 is 13 amino acids long.

The chain carries TRBV18 and TRBJ1-5; D perhaps matches TRBD1 (5 bases). Germline lookup yields CDR1 KGHSH and CDR2 LQKENI. The CDR3 consists of 14 residues. V was pared by 2 bases and J by 2 bases, with 7 bases between. The CDR3 spells CASSPAGGNQPQHF. CDR3 sequence (DNA): TGTGCCAGCTCACCAGCGGGGGGCAATCAGCCCCAGCATTTT.

This clone has a handful of counts. V is TRBV7-2 and J is TRBJ1-5, with 10 nucleotides matching TRBD1. CDR1 is SGHTA, CDR2 FQGNSA, per germline. V was pared by 4 bases and J by 5 bases, with 5 bases of the junction left unmatched. The length of the CDR3 is 15 residues. The CDR3 bases are TGTGCCAGCAGCTGGGACAGGGGAGGATATCAGCCCCAGCATTTT. It codes for CASSWDRGGYQPQHF.

V gene TRBV6-6 combines with J gene TRBJ1-4; no reliable D call. CDR1 and CDR2 from the germline V gene are MNHNY and SVGAGI (reference sequence). V gave up 3 bases and J gave up 3 bases, with 8 bases separating them. This CDR3 is 14 amino acids long. The CDR3 nucleotides read TGTGCCAGCAGTTATAGCCAGTCTAATGAAAAACTGTTTTTT. Translated, it gives CASSYSQSNEKLFF.

The chain has TRBV11-2 and TRBJ2-2, with TRBD2 matching over 8 bases. The CDR3 is 16 residues long. CDR1 and CDR2 (germline): SGHAT, FQNNGV. The J segment lost 6 bases and the V segment lost 5 bases, leaving 11 bases of the junction unmatched. In DNA, the CDR3 is TGTGCCAGCAGCCGCGCTTTCCGCGGGAGGTCCGGGGAGCTGTTTTTT. This sequence encodes CASSRAFRGRSGELFF.

The chain is built from TRBV29-1 and TRBJ2-1; 9 positions agree with TRBD2. The germline V gene encodes CDR1 SQVTM and CDR2 ANQGSEA. The CDR3 is 16 residues long. With 1 base clipped from V and 4 bases from J, the junction kept 8 bases outside the gene matches. DNA for the CDR3: TGCAGCGTTGAAGTTGGAACTAGCGGGCGTTACAATGAGCAGTTCTTC. It encodes CSVEVGTSGRYNEQFF.

This clone was seen only once. This chain links TRBV9 with TRBJ2-4, with TRBD1 matching 7 bases. The CDR3 spans 16 residues. With V trimmed by 0 bases and J by 5 bases, 8 bases remained unmatched. From germline, CDR1 is SGDLS and CDR2 YYNGEE. CDR3 bases: TGTGCCAGCAGCGTAGATGAAGGGGGCGCACAAAACATTCAGTACTTC. This translates into CASSVDEGGAQNIQYF.

The V call is TRBV18, the J call TRBJ2-1; possibly TRBD2 for D (5 bases). The CDR3 loop spans 17 amino acids. V gave up 3 bases and J gave up 2 bases, with 17 bases separating them. CDR1 and CDR2 (germline): KGHSH, LQKENI. CDR3 DNA: TGTGCCAGCTCACCCATGACGACGGGAAAAACCTACAATGAGCAGTTCTTC. This encodes CASSPMTTGKTYNEQFF.

The chain employs TRBV9 and TRBJ2-3, with 14 bases fitting TRBD2. CDR1 is SGDLS, CDR2 YYNGEE, per germline. The length of the CDR3 is 18 residues. Trimming at V came to 1 base and at J to 5 bases, leaving 9 bases not matched to a gene. The CDR3 sequence is CASSVTTGTSGRVDTQYF. CDR3 nucleotide sequence: TGTGCCAGCAGCGTAACAACCGGGACTAGCGGGAGAGTAGATACGCAGTATTTT.

The genes are TRBV11-2 and TRBJ1-1; 8 positions agree with TRBD1. Unmatched junction bases numbered 6, after V lost 4 bases and J lost 2 bases. In germline, CDR1 is SGHAT, CDR2 FQNNGV. The CDR3 extends over 15 amino acids. The CDR3 DNA is TGTGCCAGCAGCTCCGGACAGGGCCCCAACACTGAAGCTTTCTTT. Protein sequence: CASSSGQGPNTEAFF.

V gene TRBV5-4 combines with J gene TRBJ2-1; TRBD2 might be the D (6 bases). V lost 2 bases to trimming and J lost 7 bases, with 16 bases between them. Germline values: CDR1 SGHNT, CDR2 YYREEE (reference sequence). This CDR3 spans 15 amino acids. This chain's CDR3 is CASSFRAGWMNEQFF. In DNA form, the CDR3 reads TGTGCCAGCAGCTTCCGGGCGGGATGGATGAATGAGCAGTTCTTC. Full variable domain (rest looked up from reference TRBV5-4 and TRBJ2-1): ETGVTQSPTHLIKTRGQQVTLRCSSQSGHNTVSWYQQALGQGPQFIFQYYREEENGRGNFPPRFSGLQFPNYSSELNVNALELDDSALYLCASSFRAGWMNEQFFGPGTRLTVL.

V gene TRBV6-1 combines with J gene TRBJ2-1, with a tentative D call TRBD2 (5 bases). This CDR3 has 15 amino acids. Germline V CDR1 and CDR2: MNHNS, SASEGT. Trimming left V 2 bases short and J 3 bases short, with 11 bases between. The CDR3 DNA reads as TGTGCCAGCAGTGAAATTGCGGCGGGCTACAATGAGCAGTTCTTC. Protein sequence: CASSEIAAGYNEQFF.

This chain links TRBV10-3 with TRBJ2-7; TRBD1 matches 11 bases. CDR3 length: 15 residues. CDR1 and CDR2 (germline): ENHRY, SYGVKD. Trimming took 2 bases from V and 2 from J; bases not matched to a gene: 2. In DNA form, the CDR3 reads TGTGCCATCAGTGAGATGGACAGGGGGCCCTACGAGCAGTACTTC. This encodes CAISEMDRGPYEQYF.

The chain employs TRBV7-9 and TRBJ1-1, with D unclear. The CDR3 has 13 amino acids. Germline V gene lookup returns CDR1 SEHNR and CDR2 FQNEAQ (reference sequence). V was cut by 3 bases and J by 4 bases, with 9 bases left in between. CDR3 coding DNA: TGTGCCAGCAGCTTGTCAACCAGCACTGAAGCTTTCTTT. It encodes CASSLSTSTEAFF.

The chain couples TRBV19 to TRBJ2-5; D may be TRBD2 (6 bases). This CDR3 has 14 residues. Trimming pared 3 bases from V and 5 bases from J, leaving 13 bases between. CDR1 is LNHDA and CDR2 is SQIVND in the germline V gene (reference sequence). The DNA of the CDR3 is TGTGCCAGTAGTATGGCACCCGCGGGGGAGACCCAGTACTTC. This sequence encodes CASSMAPAGETQYF.

The chain has TRBV28 and TRBJ1-4; D uncertain. The CDR3 covers 14 residues. CDR1 is MDHEN, CDR2 SYDVKM, per germline. V dropped 3 bases and J dropped 4 bases, with 9 bases sitting between them. The CDR3 nucleotides read TGTGCCAGCAGTTTGCCCGTTAGTAATGAAAAACTGTTTTTT. Its protein product is CASSLPVSNEKLFF.